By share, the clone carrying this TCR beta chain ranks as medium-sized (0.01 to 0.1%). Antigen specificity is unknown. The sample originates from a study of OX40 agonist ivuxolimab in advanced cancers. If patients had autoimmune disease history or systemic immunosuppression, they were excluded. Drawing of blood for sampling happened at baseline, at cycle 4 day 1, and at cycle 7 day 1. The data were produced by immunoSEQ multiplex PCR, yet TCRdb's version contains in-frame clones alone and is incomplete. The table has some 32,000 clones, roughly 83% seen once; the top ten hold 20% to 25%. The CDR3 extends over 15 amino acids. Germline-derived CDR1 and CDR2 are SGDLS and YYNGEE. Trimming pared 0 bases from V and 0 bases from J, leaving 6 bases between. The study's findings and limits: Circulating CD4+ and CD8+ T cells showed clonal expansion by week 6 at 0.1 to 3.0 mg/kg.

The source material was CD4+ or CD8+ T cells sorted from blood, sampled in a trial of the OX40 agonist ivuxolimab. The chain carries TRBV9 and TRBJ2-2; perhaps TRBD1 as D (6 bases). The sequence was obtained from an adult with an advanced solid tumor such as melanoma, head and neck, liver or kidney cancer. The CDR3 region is CASSVEGANTGELFF. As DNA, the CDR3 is TGTGCCAGCAGCGTAGAGGGGGCGAACACCGGGGAGCTGTTTTTT.